The subject of this entry is one TCR beta chain. What it binds is not known. These data belong to a study of OX40 agonist ivuxolimab in advanced cancers. Overall study: Ivuxolimab was administered intravenously to patients at 0.01 to 10 mg/kg every 2 weeks. Patients receiving dose escalation had hepatocellular carcinoma, melanoma, renal cell or head and neck cancer. Overall study findings and caveats: Averaging showed that CD8+ T cells had more expanded clones than CD4+ did. Partial responders dosed at 0.1-3.0 mg/kg displayed clonal expansion ranking among the lowest.

Profiling relied on immunoSEQ multiplex PCR, and the TCRdb table lists in-frame clones only, not all of them. Of about 63,000 clones in the sample, roughly nine tenths are singletons; the top ten hold 10% to 12%. V was cut by 1 base and J by 5 bases, with 3 bases left in between. The CDR3 is made up of 12 amino acids. The germline CDR1 and CDR2 sequences are SGDLS and YYNGEE. This chain connects TRBV9 to TRBJ2-2; D gene unclear. The clonotype originates from an adult with an advanced solid tumor such as melanoma, head and neck, liver or kidney cancer. The starting material was CD4+ or CD8+ T cells sorted from blood, obtained in a trial of the OX40 agonist ivuxolimab. CDR3 amino acids: CASSVTTGELFF. The DNA of the CDR3 is TGTGCCAGCAGCGTAACTACCGGGGAGCTGTTTTTT.